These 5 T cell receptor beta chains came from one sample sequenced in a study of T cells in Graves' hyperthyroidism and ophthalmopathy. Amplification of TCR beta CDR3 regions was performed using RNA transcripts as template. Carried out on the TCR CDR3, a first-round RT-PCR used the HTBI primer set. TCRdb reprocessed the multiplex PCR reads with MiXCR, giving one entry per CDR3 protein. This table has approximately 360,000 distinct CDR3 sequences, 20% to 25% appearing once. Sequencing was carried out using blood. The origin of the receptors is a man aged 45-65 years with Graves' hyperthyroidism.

This CDR3 is CASSSNPYRRGASESYEQYF. CDR3 bases: TGTGCCAGCAGCTCGAATCCGTATAGGAGGGGTGCTAGCGAGTCCTACGAGCAGTACTTC. The chain uses TRBV27 and TRBJ2-7; possibly TRBD2 for D (6 bases). The germline V gene encodes CDR1 MNHEY and CDR2 SMNVEV (reference sequence). The V gene lost 6 bases and the J gene lost 1 base, with 31 bases spanning the gap. CDR3 length equals 20 residues.

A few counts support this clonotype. The CDR3 sequence: CATSALSGRALNEQFF. The CDR3 nucleotides are TGTGCCACCAGTGCCCTAAGCGGGAGGGCCCTCAATGAGCAGTTCTTC. The chain uses TRBV24-1 and TRBJ2-1, with TRBD2 matching over 10 bases. V was clipped by 5 bases and J by 6 bases; unmatched bases: 9. The CDR3 totals 16 residues. Germline V CDR1 and CDR2: KGHDR, SFDVKD.

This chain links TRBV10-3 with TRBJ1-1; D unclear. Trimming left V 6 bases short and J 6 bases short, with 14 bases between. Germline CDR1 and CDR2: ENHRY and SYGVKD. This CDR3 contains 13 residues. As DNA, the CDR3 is TGTGCCATCAGGCCGGACCGAGTCGCTGAAGCTTTCTTT. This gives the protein CAIRPDRVAEAFF.

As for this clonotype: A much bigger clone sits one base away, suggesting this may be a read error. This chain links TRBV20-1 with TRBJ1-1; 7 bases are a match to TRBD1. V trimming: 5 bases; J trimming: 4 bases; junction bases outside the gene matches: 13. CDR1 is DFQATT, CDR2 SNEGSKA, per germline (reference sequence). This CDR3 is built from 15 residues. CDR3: CSARRPGGWGTEAFF. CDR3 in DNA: TGCAGTGCTCGTAGGCCAGGGGGTTGGGGCACTGAAGCTTTCTTT.

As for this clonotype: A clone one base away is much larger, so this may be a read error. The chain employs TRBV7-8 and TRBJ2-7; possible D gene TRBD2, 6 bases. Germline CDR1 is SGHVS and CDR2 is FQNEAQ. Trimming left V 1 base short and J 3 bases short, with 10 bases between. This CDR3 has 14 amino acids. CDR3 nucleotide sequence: TGTGCCAGCAGCTTAGAGGGAGGACACTACGAGCAGTACTTC. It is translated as CASSLEGGHYEQYF.